The entry that follows covers one T cell receptor (beta chain) sequence. This clone was counted a single time. Its antigen is currently not known. Within one base of it there is no much larger clone, and no base qualities were kept. The entry originates in a study of T cell responses to AZD1222 COVID-19 vaccine (dated by TCRdb to the early 2020s). Turning to the overall study: Because spike-specific TCR depth and breadth did not differ between the two schedules, AZD1222 recipients who got a second dose at roughly 4 weeks were pooled with those who got a second dose at roughly 12 weeks. TCR sequencing covered 230 to 250 trial participants: 200 to 210 given two doses of AZD1222 and about 26 given two doses of MenACWY control vaccine. Trial participants were enrolled into age subgroups of 18-55, 56-69 and 70-plus years, which contained about 150, 27 and 61 TCR-sequenced participants, respectively. What the study reported, not specific to this receptor: Nearly half of unique spike-specific TCRs reportedly recognized epitopes outside regions mutated in the B.1.351 and B.1.1.7 variants. Because no samples from the day 14 peak response were available, repertoires could be characterized only after the peak T cell response. The 56-69-year group was small, and its depth increase did not reach significance, likely because of low power. CD4 TCRs associated with the vaccine covered the entire spike protein, and the dominant responses were in regions 160-218 and 743-854. Spike-specific TCR breadth and depth rose significantly after two AZD1222 doses compared with day 0 and with MenACWY recipients. Conclusions about previously exposed vaccinees are limited, since just a handful of AZD1222 recipients were seropositive for SARS-CoV-2 at baseline. Participants were mostly white British and included more females than males, and it was suggested by the authors that clonal diversity may have been underestimated.

The label giving this sample's time point can be read as: baseline before first vaccination. Vaccinee samples came from UK trials COV001 and COV002, including a single-blind randomized controlled phase 2/3 trial of AZD1222 (ChAdOx1 nCoV-19) in healthy adults. For TCRbeta chain sequencing, PBMC samples from trial participants were taken at day 0 and at day 28 after the second dose. The CDR3 regions of human TCRbeta chains were analyzed by immunosequencing. Regarding the original processing steps: Repertoire TCRs were matched against a reference library of SARS-CoV-2-specific TCRs generated with the MIRA antigen-specificity platform. Breadth was defined as the fraction of unique TCRs that were SARS-CoV-2-associated. Depth was defined as the fraction of total T cells that were SARS-CoV-2-associated. Using the MIRA data, each spike-specific TCR was mapped to the spike region that the TCR reacts to and placed in a CD4 or CD8 class. Log10-transformed breadth and depth values were compared by one-way ANOVA with Sidak's multiple comparisons tests. Sourced from immuneACCESS, this table was stored by TCRdb with only in-frame sequences that have V and J called. A share of the clones is absent; for the studies checked, an unresolved V gene accounts for under half, and the remainder has no known explanation. V, J and clone size derive from that table, while D and trimming were established from the DNA sequence. The sample table records over 65,000 clones; about 90% of these occur just once. 7% of the sample lies in the top ten.

The starting material was peripheral blood, obtained on day 0 of AZD1222 vaccination. The sequence was collected from an adult in good health.

The CDR3: CASSLGSGDEAFF. The DNA sequence follows: TGTGCCAGCAGCTTGGGGTCAGGGGATGAAGCTTTCTTT. The sequence is built from TRBV5-6 and TRBJ1-1, and the D gene may be TRBD1, 6 bases matching. CDR1 SGHDT and CDR2 YYEEEE are derived from the germline V gene. The CDR3, from cysteine to phenylalanine, totals 13 residues. The CDR3 DNA has 39 bases and is translated from base 1. The V and J ends are trimmed by 0 bases and 7 bases, leaving 10 bases between them.